These 28 T cell receptor beta chains originate from one sample sequenced in a study of T cells in localized non-small cell lung cancer. Sequencing was performed with immunoSEQ multiplex PCR; in TCRdb, only in-frame clones are kept and a portion is missing. This sample has roughly 27,000 clones, with about nine tenths found just once. The starting material was peripheral blood, obtained before any cancer treatment. These TCRs come from a woman aged 40-69 years with stage I lung adenocarcinoma.

The chain joins TRBV4-2 to TRBJ2-3; 10 bases are shared with TRBD2. The CDR3 has 17 amino acids. The germline CDR1 and CDR2 sequences are LGHNA and YNFKEQ. With 0 bases clipped from V and 2 bases from J, the junction kept 5 bases outside the gene matches. CDR3 DNA sequence: TGTGCCAGCAGCCAAGAAATAGCGGGGGGTACCACAGATACGCAGTATTTT. Protein product: CASSQEIAGGTTDTQYF.

This clone was recorded only once. The chain employs TRBV5-1 and TRBJ1-6; no clear D. The CDR3 sequence is 13 residues long. The germline V gene has CDR1 SGHRS and CDR2 YFSETQ. The V end was cut by 0 bases, the J end by 9 bases, with 7 bases between. For the CDR3, the DNA is TGCGCCAGCAGCTTGGGTGGGAGTTCACCCCTCCACTTT. Its translation is CASSLGGSSPLHF.

This chain joins TRBV30 and TRBJ1-4, with D possibly TRBD1 on 6 matching bases. Germline V gene lookup returns CDR1 GTSNPN and CDR2 SVGIG (reference sequence). Trimming removed 4 bases at V and 0 bases at J, with 9 bases between. The CDR3 has 14 amino acids. CDR3 in amino acids: CAWKQGATNEKLFF. The CDR3 DNA is TGTGCCTGGAAACAGGGAGCAACTAATGAAAAACTGTTTTTT. The whole variable domain, filled in from reference TRBV30 and TRBJ1-4, reads SQTIHQWPATLVQPVGSPLSLECTVEGTSNPNLYWYRQAAGRGLQLLFYSVGIGQISSEVPQNLSASRPQDRQFILSSKKLLLSDSGFYLCAWKQGATNEKLFFGSGTQLSVL.

This chain links TRBV7-8 with TRBJ1-1; 10 bases align to TRBD1. This CDR3 region has 15 residues. The germline gives CDR1 SGHVS, CDR2 FQNEAQ. V lost 4 bases and J lost 0; bases outside the gene matches: 2. CDR3 sequence: CASSSGQGMNTEAFF. The CDR3 DNA reads TGTGCCAGCAGCTCGGGACAGGGGATGAACACTGAAGCTTTCTTT. The whole variable domain, remainder taken from reference TRBV7-8 and TRBJ1-1, is GAGVSQSPRYKVAKRGQDVALRCDPISGHVSLFWYQQALGQGPEFLTYFQNEAQLDKSGLPSDRFFAERPEGSVSTLKIQRTQQEDSAVYLCASSSGQGMNTEAFFGQGTRLTVV.

The chain couples TRBV25-1 to TRBJ1-3; D remains ambiguous. Between the trimmed V and J ends, which lost 2 bases and 8 bases, there was a span of 16 bases. The germline V gene encodes CDR1 MGHDK and CDR2 SYGVNS. The CDR3 is made up of 15 amino acids. CDR3 sequence (DNA): TGTGCCAGCAGTGAAAGCGGCCAAGTCCCATACACCATATATTTT. This translates into CASSESGQVPYTIYF. The variable domain in full, completed from reference TRBV25-1 and TRBJ1-3, reads EADIYQTPRYLVIGTGKKITLECSQTMGHDKMYWYQQDPGMELHLIHYSYGVNSTEKGDLSSESTVSRIRTEHFPLTLESARPSHTSQYLCASSESGQVPYTIYFGEGSWLTVV.

The CDR3 region has the DNA TGTGCCAGCAGTTACAGGATGAATAGCAATCAGCCCCAGCATTTT. Amino acids: CASSYRMNSNQPQHF. The rearrangement links TRBV6-5 to TRBJ1-5; no clear D gene. In germline, CDR1 is MNHEY, CDR2 SVGAGI. The CDR3 has 15 amino acids. The V end was cut by 2 bases, the J end by 0 bases, with 8 bases between.

The J gene is TRBJ2-7, the V gene TRBV5-1; 9 nucleotides match TRBD1. V was clipped by 2 bases and J by 3 bases; unmatched bases: 3. The germline gives CDR1 SGHRS, CDR2 YFSETQ. CDR3 length: 14 residues. CDR3 nucleotide sequence: TGCGCCAGCAGCTTAGGGACAGGGCTCTACGAGCAGTACTTC. It specifies CASSLGTGLYEQYF.

The chain carries TRBV19 and TRBJ2-7; D may correspond to TRBD1 or TRBD2 (5 bases each). Germline-derived CDR1 and CDR2 are LNHDA and SQIVND (reference sequence). The V end was cut by 3 bases, the J end by 2 bases, with 14 bases between. The CDR3 runs to 15 residues. CDR3 DNA: TGTGCCAGTAGTATTTCCCCGGGACCAGCCTACGAGCAGTACTTC. It translates to CASSISPGPAYEQYF.

The genes are TRBV28 and TRBJ1-6, with D perhaps TRBD1 (6 bases). Germline CDR1 and CDR2: MDHEN and SYDVKM. V dropped 9 bases and J dropped 6 bases, with 15 bases sitting between them. The CDR3 has 14 amino acids. The CDR3 sequence: CASFGGSGNSPLHF. The CDR3 DNA sequence: TGTGCCAGTTTTGGGGGCTCAGGTAATTCACCCCTCCACTTT.

The chain combines TRBV7-8 with TRBJ2-1; possible D gene TRBD2, 6 bases. CDR1 SGHVS and CDR2 FQNEAQ come from the germline V gene. CDR3 length equals 14 residues. V lost 3 bases and J lost 2, with 8 bases in between. The chain's CDR3 is CASSLTRTYNEQFF. In nucleotides, the CDR3 is TGTGCCAGCAGCTTGACTAGAACCTACAATGAGCAGTTCTTC.

This chain joins TRBV25-1 and TRBJ2-5, with 8 bases that match TRBD2. CDR1 is MGHDK, CDR2 SYGVNS, per germline. The CDR3 has 13 residues. V lost 6 bases to trimming and J lost 5 bases; unmatched junction nucleotides: 5. The CDR3 protein is CASRRGAGETQYF. The CDR3 DNA sequence: TGTGCCAGCAGGCGGGGGGCGGGGGAGACCCAGTACTTC. Supplemented by reference TRBV25-1 and TRBJ2-5, the full variable domain reads EADIYQTPRYLVIGTGKKITLECSQTMGHDKMYWYQQDPGMELHLIHYSYGVNSTEKGDLSSESTVSRIRTEHFPLTLESARPSHTSQYLCASRRGAGETQYFGPGTRLLVL.

This clone was detected only once. The chain couples TRBV7-8 to TRBJ2-5, with TRBD2 identical over 13 bases. There are 16 residues in the CDR3. Germline lookup yields CDR1 SGHVS and CDR2 FQNEAQ. After removal of 2 bases from V and 3 bases from J, the junction contained 3 bases not matched to a gene. The CDR3 loop is CASSLLTSGGKETQYF. CDR3 DNA sequence: TGTGCCAGCAGCTTACTGACTAGCGGGGGGAAAGAGACCCAGTACTTC. The full variable domain, with the rest looked up from reference TRBV7-8 and TRBJ2-5, is GAGVSQSPRYKVAKRGQDVALRCDPISGHVSLFWYQQALGQGPEFLTYFQNEAQLDKSGLPSDRFFAERPEGSVSTLKIQRTQQEDSAVYLCASSLLTSGGKETQYFGPGTRLLVL.

In its sample, this clone was seen once. The chain joins TRBV28 to TRBJ1-1, with D perhaps TRBD1 (6 bases). The CDR3 is made up of 17 amino acids. V was shortened by 2 bases and J by 0 bases, with 16 bases between the two germline ends. Germline CDR1 reads MDHEN; CDR2 reads SYDVKM. CDR3 DNA: TGTGCCAGCAGTTTAGGGCCATTGGACAGTATGAACACTGAAGCTTTCTTT. Translation gives CASSLGPLDSMNTEAFF.

The chain joins TRBV11-2 to TRBJ1-3; D unclear. Germline CDR1 reads SGHAT; CDR2 reads FQNNGV. There are 15 residues in the CDR3. V lost 5 bases, J lost 2 bases, and 13 bases lay in between. Here the CDR3 DNA reads TGTGCCAGCAGCCCTCTAGCCAGAACTGGAAACACCATATATTTT. This sequence encodes CASSPLARTGNTIYF.

The V and J genes are TRBV19 and TRBJ2-1; D call uncertain. The V end was cut by 4 bases, the J end by 4 bases, with 8 bases between. Germline loops: CDR1 LNHDA, CDR2 SQIVND (reference sequence). There are 13 residues in the CDR3. CDR3 residues: CASSTYAYNEQFF. CDR3 sequence (DNA): TGTGCCAGTAGTACGTATGCTTACAATGAGCAGTTCTTC.

The rearrangement joins TRBV18 to TRBJ1-2, with 9 bases that match TRBD1. V lost 1 base to trimming and J lost 8 bases; unmatched junction nucleotides: 2. The CDR3 is made up of 13 amino acids. Germline V gives CDR1 KGHSH, CDR2 LQKENI. CDR3 nucleotides: TGTGCCAGCTCACCACGGACAGGGGAAGGCTACACCTTC. This sequence encodes CASSPRTGEGYTF.

The J gene is TRBJ2-6, the V gene TRBV2, with D unclear. V lost 4 bases and J 2 bases, leaving 9 bases between the germline ends. The CDR3 totals 15 residues. Germline V gives CDR1 SNHLY, CDR2 FYNNEI. In nucleotides, the CDR3 is TGTGCCAGCAGTGTAGAGAGAACTGGGGCCAACGTCCTGACTTTC. It codes for CASSVERTGANVLTF.

The rearrangement joins TRBV28 to TRBJ1-2; 9 nucleotides align to TRBD1. Germline lookup yields CDR1 MDHEN and CDR2 SYDVKM. The CDR3 has 14 residues. Trimming removed 5 bases from V and 8 bases from J; junction bases left unmatched: 9. CDR3 sequence (DNA): TGTGCCAGCAGTCGGACAGGGGATACGTTAGGCTACACCTTC. Translated, it gives CASSRTGDTLGYTF.

The J gene is TRBJ1-1, the V gene TRBV19; D is uncertain. Germline V gives CDR1 LNHDA, CDR2 SQIVND (reference sequence). Trimming removed 4 bases at V and 3 bases at J, with 18 bases between. The CDR3 has 16 amino acids. The DNA of the CDR3 is TGTGCCAGTAGTAGCGAGTCCATAACTGCGGACACTGAAGCTTTCTTT. Amino acids: CASSSESITADTEAFF.

This rearrangement joins TRBV7-9 to TRBJ1-3; TRBD1 might be the D (6 bases). The V and J ends lost 3 bases and 3 bases respectively, with 12 bases between them. This CDR3 is built from 15 residues. CDR1 SEHNR and CDR2 FQNEAQ come from the germline V gene (reference sequence). The CDR3 DNA sequence: TGTGCCAGCAGCTTCCCAGGGGAGGATGGAAACACCATATATTTT. This codes for CASSFPGEDGNTIYF.

The chain recombines TRBV9 with TRBJ2-5; tentative D call: TRBD2 (6 bases). Germline V gene data show CDR1 as SGDLS and CDR2 as YYNGEE. V lost 4 bases to trimming and J lost 4 bases, with 11 bases between them. The CDR3 consists of 13 residues. The chain's CDR3 is CASSRDLRETQYF. In DNA form, the CDR3 reads TGTGCCAGCAGCCGGGACTTAAGAGAGACCCAGTACTTC. Supplemented by reference TRBV9 and TRBJ2-5, the full variable domain reads DSGVTQTPKHLITATGQRVTLRCSPRSGDLSVYWYQQSLDQGLQFLIQYYNGEERAKGNILERFSAQQFPDLHSELNLSSLELGDSALYFCASSRDLRETQYFGPGTRLLVL.

The V and J genes are TRBV6-1 and TRBJ2-1; 7 bases are a match to TRBD1. The junction had 4 bases not matched to a gene; V was cut back by 8 bases and J by 3 bases. The CDR3 is made up of 13 amino acids. In germline, CDR1 is MNHNS, CDR2 SASEGT. DNA of the CDR3: TGTGCCAGCCATCGGGACAGCTACAATGAGCAGTTCTTC. Protein sequence: CASHRDSYNEQFF.

This chain uses TRBV28 with TRBJ1-5, with TRBD1 as a possible D gene (6 bases). V was cut by 4 bases and J by 0 bases, with 13 bases left in between. This CDR3 has 16 amino acids. Germline CDR1 reads MDHEN; CDR2 reads SYDVKM. CDR3 protein: CASSSAGAYSNQPQHF. CDR3 coding DNA: TGTGCCAGCAGTTCCGCGGGGGCCTATAGCAATCAGCCCCAGCATTTT.

This chain connects TRBV27 to TRBJ1-1; the D gene is possibly TRBD1 (5 bases). Germline CDR1 and CDR2: MNHEY and SMNVEV (reference sequence). This CDR3 is built from 14 residues. The germline V and J ends were trimmed by 6 bases and 4 bases, with 15 bases remaining between them. The CDR3 nucleotides read TGTGCCAGCAGACTAGGGAATAGGGGCACTGAAGCTTTCTTT. This sequence encodes CASRLGNRGTEAFF.

The gene calls are TRBV5-1 and TRBJ2-1; 7 bases are a match to TRBD1. From germline, CDR1 is SGHRS and CDR2 YFSETQ. The CDR3 has 15 residues. V was clipped by 2 bases and J by 2 bases; unmatched bases: 4. The CDR3 nucleotides are TGCGCCAGCAGCTTCAGACAGGGTCCCTACAATGAGCAGTTCTTC. This codes for CASSFRQGPYNEQFF.

The J gene is TRBJ1-2, the V gene TRBV27; 12 bases map to TRBD1. Unmatched junction bases numbered 11, after V lost 3 bases and J lost 6 bases. The CDR3 sequence is 17 residues long. Per the germline V gene, CDR1 is MNHEY and CDR2 is SMNVEV (reference sequence). The CDR3 nucleotides read TGTGCCAGCAGTTTTTCGGGACAGGGGGCAAGGTGGAATGGCTACACCTTC. It yields the protein CASSFSGQGARWNGYTF.

J is TRBJ1-6 and V is TRBV27; D unclear. Germline V gives CDR1 MNHEY, CDR2 SMNVEV (reference sequence). The CDR3 has 16 amino acids. V was pared by 5 bases and J by 0 bases, with 11 bases between. CDR3 bases: TGTGCCAGCAGTCCTATGTGGGGCTCCTATAATTCACCCCTCCACTTT. Its protein product is CASSPMWGSYNSPLHF.

This clone was counted only a few times. The V call is TRBV4-1, the J call TRBJ1-3, with TRBD1 matching over 7 bases. The germline V gene has CDR1 MGHRA and CDR2 YSYEKL. With 3 bases clipped from V and 0 bases from J, the junction kept 11 bases outside the gene matches. The CDR3 is 18 amino acids. CDR3 region: CASSHYMDRPSSGNTIYF. In DNA form, the CDR3 reads TGCGCCAGCAGCCACTATATGGACAGGCCAAGCTCTGGAAACACCATATATTTT.